Each of the 9 T cell receptor beta chains below was sequenced from the same sample in a study of vaccination and CD4 T cells after COVID-19. Cultured CD4+ T-cell DNA underwent Oncomine TCR Beta short-read sequencing. TCRdb re-analysed the PCR reads in MiXCR, keeping a single row per CDR3 protein. Of 6,000 to 9,000 distinct CDR3 sequences in the sample, around 33% are singletons; the top ten hold around 25%. These receptors lack a known antigen. Treatment noted: roughly ten-day PBMC culture with coronavirus spike peptide pools or control peptides (ViraFEST assay). According to the study, CD4+ T cells from the unexposed donor were gathered ahead of the COVID-19 pandemic (2011-2018). Sequencing was performed on CD4+ T cells from blood, cultured in vitro. The receptors originated from a human donor in good health.

The chain employs TRBV19 and TRBJ2-5, with D uncertain. CDR1 LNHDA and CDR2 SQIVND come from the germline V gene (reference sequence). The V and J ends lost 8 bases and 7 bases respectively, with 11 bases between them. The CDR3 is 11 residues long. The CDR3 spells CASGGAGTQYF. CDR3 sequence (DNA): TGTGCCAGTGGCGGAGCTGGGACCCAGTACTTC. The entire variable domain, with the rest obtained from reference TRBV19 and TRBJ2-5, is as follows: DGGITQSPKYLFRKEGQNVTLSCEQNLNHDAMYWYRQDPGQGLRLIYYSQIVNDFQKGDIAEGYSVSREKKESFPLTVTSAQKNPTAFYLCASGGAGTQYFGPGTRLLVL.

The gene calls are TRBV2 and TRBJ1-1, with D perhaps TRBD1 (5 bases). Per germline, CDR1 SNHLY and CDR2 FYNNEI. V lost 5 bases and J 5 bases, leaving 24 bases between the germline ends. CDR3 length: 17 amino acids. The CDR3 sequence is CASSRTTGGLGGTEAFF. In DNA form, the CDR3 reads TGTGCCAGCAGTCGTACAACCGGGGGACTGGGAGGTACTGAAGCTTTCTTT.

Only a few counts were recorded for this clonotype. This sequence joins TRBV29-1 and TRBJ1-5; D is possibly TRBD1 (5 bases). Trimming pared 6 bases from V and 5 bases from J, leaving 11 bases between. Germline CDR1 reads SQVTM; CDR2 reads ANQGSEA. This CDR3 is 12 amino acids long. The CDR3, as DNA: TGCAGCGTGGCAGGGCCTGATCAGCCCCAGCATTTT. This encodes CSVAGPDQPQHF.

This clonotype was found a few times. The chain uses TRBV5-8 and TRBJ1-1; 7 bases line up with TRBD1. CDR1 and CDR2 (germline): SGHTS, YDEGEE. Germline trimming cut 6 bases from V and 4 bases from J; bases unmatched to any gene: 9. The CDR3 sequence is 14 residues long. The CDR3 loop reads CASTYGQASTEAFF. For the CDR3, the DNA is TGTGCCAGCACCTATGGACAGGCGAGCACTGAAGCTTTCTTT.

This clonotype has more than one count but fewer than ten. This chain links TRBV5-6 with TRBJ1-2, with D possibly matching TRBD1 (6 bases). Germline V CDR1 and CDR2: SGHDT, YYEEEE. CDR3 length: 14 amino acids. V gave up 6 bases and J gave up 9 bases, with 21 bases separating them. The CDR3 DNA is TGTGCCAGCACTAGGGACGCCCGATGGGACAGCTACACCTTC. This codes for CASTRDARWDSYTF.

A few counts support this clonotype. The J gene is TRBJ1-2, the V gene TRBV7-6; weak D call: TRBD1 (5 bases). The CDR3 spans 18 residues. The germline V and J ends were trimmed by 2 bases and 6 bases, with 25 bases remaining between them. CDR1 is SGHVS, CDR2 FNYEAQ, per germline. As DNA, the CDR3 is TGTGCCAGCAGCTTATTCCATGGCACACAGGCCTCGGAAGATGGCTACACCTTC. Amino acid sequence: CASSLFHGTQASEDGYTF.

The chain's CDR3 is CASSLEADPSPLHF. The CDR3 DNA reads as TGTGCCAGCAGCTTAGAGGCAGACCCTTCACCCCTCCACTTT. The chain uses TRBV7-9 and TRBJ1-6; D gene unclear. Trimming pared 1 base from V and 9 bases from J, leaving 10 bases between. This CDR3 is built from 14 residues. Germline CDR1 reads SEHNR; CDR2 reads FQNEAQ (reference sequence). Full variable domain (missing parts from reference TRBV7-9 and TRBJ1-6): DTGVSQNPRHKITKRGQNVTFRCDPISEHNRLYWYRQTLGQGPEFLTYFQNEAQLEKSRLLSDRFSAERPKGSFSTLEIQRTEQGDSAMYLCASSLEADPSPLHFGNGTRLTVT.

The rearrangement joins TRBV2 to TRBJ1-1; D call uncertain. The germline gives CDR1 SNHLY, CDR2 FYNNEI. Deletions cut 5 bases from V and 8 bases from J, with 12 bases between. This CDR3 is built from 12 residues. The CDR3 is CASSLDLPEAFF. In DNA, the CDR3 is TGTGCCAGCAGTTTAGATTTGCCCGAAGCTTTCTTT.

This chain links TRBV20-1 with TRBJ1-3; perhaps TRBD1 as D (5 bases). Germline V lookup: CDR1 DFQATT, CDR2 SNEGSKA (reference sequence). Trimming cost V 3 bases and J 4 bases, with 16 bases left between them. The CDR3 sequence is 15 residues long. The CDR3 DNA follows: TGCAGTGCTAGCGGGCAGGGTAGTTTCGGAAACACCATATATTTT. This encodes CSASGQGSFGNTIYF.